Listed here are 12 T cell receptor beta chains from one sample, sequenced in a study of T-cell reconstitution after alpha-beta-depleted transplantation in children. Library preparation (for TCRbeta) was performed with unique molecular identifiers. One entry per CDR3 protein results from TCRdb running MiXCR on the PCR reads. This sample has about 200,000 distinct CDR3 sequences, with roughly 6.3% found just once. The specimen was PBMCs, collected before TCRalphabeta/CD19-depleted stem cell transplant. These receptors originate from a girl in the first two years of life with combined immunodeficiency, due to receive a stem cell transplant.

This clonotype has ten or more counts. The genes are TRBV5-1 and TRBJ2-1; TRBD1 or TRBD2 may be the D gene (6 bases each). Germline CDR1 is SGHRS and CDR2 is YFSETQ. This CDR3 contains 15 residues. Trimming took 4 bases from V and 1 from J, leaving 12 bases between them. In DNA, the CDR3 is TGCGCCAGCAGCGGGCGGGACAAGTCCTACAATGAGCAGTTCTTC. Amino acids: CASSGRDKSYNEQFF. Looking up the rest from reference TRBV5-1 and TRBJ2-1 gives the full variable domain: KAGVTQTPRYLIKTRGQQVTLSCSPISGHRSVSWYQQTPGQGLQFLFEYFSETQRNKGNFPGRFSGRQFSNSRSEMNVSTLELGDSALYLCASSGRDKSYNEQFFGPGTRLTVL.

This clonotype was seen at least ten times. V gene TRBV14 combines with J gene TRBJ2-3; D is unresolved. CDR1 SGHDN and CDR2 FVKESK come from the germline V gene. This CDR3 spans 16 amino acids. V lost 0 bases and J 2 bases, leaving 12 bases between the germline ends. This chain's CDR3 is CASSQDWVIPTDTQYF. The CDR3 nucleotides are TGTGCCAGCAGCCAAGATTGGGTTATTCCCACAGATACGCAGTATTTT.

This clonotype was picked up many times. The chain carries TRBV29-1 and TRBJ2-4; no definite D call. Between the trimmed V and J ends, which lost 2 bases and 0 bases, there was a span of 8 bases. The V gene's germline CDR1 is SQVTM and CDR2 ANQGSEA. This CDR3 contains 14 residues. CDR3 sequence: CSVESVLAKNIQYF. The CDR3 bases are TGCAGCGTTGAAAGTGTTCTAGCCAAAAACATTCAGTACTTC.

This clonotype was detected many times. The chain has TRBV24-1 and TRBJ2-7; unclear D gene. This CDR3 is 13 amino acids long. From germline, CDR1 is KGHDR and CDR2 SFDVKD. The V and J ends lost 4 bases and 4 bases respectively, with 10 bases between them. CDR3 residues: CATSEAARYEQYF. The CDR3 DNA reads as TGTGCCACCAGTGAAGCCGCGCGGTACGAGCAGTACTTC.

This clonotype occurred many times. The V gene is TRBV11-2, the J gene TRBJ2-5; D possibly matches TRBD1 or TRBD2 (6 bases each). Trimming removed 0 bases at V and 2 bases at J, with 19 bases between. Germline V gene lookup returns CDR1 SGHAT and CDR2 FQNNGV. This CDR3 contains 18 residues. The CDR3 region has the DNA TGTGCCAGCAGCTTAGACCACCCGGGGGCACAATTTCAAGAGACCCAGTACTTC. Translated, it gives CASSLDHPGAQFQETQYF.

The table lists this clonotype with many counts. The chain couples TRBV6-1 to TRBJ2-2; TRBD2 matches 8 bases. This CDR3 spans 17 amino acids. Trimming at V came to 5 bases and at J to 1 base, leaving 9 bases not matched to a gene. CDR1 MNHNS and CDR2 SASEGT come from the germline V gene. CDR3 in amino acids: CASSPASAGGNTGELFF. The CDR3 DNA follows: TGTGCCAGCAGTCCGGCTTCGGCGGGAGGGAACACCGGGGAGCTGTTTTTT.

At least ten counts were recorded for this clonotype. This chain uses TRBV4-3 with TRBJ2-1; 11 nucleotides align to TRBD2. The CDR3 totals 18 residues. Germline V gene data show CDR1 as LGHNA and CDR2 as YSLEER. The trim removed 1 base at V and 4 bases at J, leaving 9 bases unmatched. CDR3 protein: CASSQGLAGGNGYNEQFF. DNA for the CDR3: TGCGCCAGCAGCCAAGGGCTAGCGGGAGGAAATGGATACAATGAGCAGTTCTTC.

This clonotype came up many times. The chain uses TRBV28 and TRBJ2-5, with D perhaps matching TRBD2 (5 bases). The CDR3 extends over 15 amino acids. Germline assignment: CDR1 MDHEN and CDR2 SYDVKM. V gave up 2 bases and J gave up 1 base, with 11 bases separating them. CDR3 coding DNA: TGTGCCAGCAGTTTAACATTCCGGGGCCAAGAGACCCAGTACTTC. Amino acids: CASSLTFRGQETQYF. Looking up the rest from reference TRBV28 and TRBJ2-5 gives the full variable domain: DVKVTQSSRYLVKRTGEKVFLECVQDMDHENMFWYRQDPGLGLRLIYFSYDVKMKEKGDIPEGYSVSREKKERFSLILESASTNQTSMYLCASSLTFRGQETQYFGPGTRLLVL.

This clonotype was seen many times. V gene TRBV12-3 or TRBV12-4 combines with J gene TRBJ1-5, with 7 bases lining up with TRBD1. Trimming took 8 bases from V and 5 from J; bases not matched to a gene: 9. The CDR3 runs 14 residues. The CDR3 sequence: CASSRGTVDQPQHF. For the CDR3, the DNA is TGTGCCAGCTCAAGGGGGACAGTCGATCAGCCCCAGCATTTT.

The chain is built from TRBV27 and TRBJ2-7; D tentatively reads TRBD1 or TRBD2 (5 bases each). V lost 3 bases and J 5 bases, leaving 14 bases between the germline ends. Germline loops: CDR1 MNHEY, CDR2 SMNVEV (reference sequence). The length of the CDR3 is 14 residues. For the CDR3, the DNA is TGTGCCAGCAGTTTGGGACCCCGTCCTAACGAGCAGTACTTC. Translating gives CASSLGPRPNEQYF.

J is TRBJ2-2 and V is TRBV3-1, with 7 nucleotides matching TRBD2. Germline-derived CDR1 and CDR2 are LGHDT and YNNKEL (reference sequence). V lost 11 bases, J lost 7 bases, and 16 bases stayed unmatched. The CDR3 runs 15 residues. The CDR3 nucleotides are TGTGCCTGCACCCAGGAGAGCGGGGCTGGCGGGGAGCTGTTTTTT. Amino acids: CACTQESGAGGELFF.

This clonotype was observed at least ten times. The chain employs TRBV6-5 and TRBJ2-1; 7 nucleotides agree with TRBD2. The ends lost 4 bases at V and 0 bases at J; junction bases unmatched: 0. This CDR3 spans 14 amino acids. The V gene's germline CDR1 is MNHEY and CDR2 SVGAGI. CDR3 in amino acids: CASSSSGSYNEQFF. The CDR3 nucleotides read TGTGCCAGCAGTTCTAGCGGCTCCTACAATGAGCAGTTCTTC.